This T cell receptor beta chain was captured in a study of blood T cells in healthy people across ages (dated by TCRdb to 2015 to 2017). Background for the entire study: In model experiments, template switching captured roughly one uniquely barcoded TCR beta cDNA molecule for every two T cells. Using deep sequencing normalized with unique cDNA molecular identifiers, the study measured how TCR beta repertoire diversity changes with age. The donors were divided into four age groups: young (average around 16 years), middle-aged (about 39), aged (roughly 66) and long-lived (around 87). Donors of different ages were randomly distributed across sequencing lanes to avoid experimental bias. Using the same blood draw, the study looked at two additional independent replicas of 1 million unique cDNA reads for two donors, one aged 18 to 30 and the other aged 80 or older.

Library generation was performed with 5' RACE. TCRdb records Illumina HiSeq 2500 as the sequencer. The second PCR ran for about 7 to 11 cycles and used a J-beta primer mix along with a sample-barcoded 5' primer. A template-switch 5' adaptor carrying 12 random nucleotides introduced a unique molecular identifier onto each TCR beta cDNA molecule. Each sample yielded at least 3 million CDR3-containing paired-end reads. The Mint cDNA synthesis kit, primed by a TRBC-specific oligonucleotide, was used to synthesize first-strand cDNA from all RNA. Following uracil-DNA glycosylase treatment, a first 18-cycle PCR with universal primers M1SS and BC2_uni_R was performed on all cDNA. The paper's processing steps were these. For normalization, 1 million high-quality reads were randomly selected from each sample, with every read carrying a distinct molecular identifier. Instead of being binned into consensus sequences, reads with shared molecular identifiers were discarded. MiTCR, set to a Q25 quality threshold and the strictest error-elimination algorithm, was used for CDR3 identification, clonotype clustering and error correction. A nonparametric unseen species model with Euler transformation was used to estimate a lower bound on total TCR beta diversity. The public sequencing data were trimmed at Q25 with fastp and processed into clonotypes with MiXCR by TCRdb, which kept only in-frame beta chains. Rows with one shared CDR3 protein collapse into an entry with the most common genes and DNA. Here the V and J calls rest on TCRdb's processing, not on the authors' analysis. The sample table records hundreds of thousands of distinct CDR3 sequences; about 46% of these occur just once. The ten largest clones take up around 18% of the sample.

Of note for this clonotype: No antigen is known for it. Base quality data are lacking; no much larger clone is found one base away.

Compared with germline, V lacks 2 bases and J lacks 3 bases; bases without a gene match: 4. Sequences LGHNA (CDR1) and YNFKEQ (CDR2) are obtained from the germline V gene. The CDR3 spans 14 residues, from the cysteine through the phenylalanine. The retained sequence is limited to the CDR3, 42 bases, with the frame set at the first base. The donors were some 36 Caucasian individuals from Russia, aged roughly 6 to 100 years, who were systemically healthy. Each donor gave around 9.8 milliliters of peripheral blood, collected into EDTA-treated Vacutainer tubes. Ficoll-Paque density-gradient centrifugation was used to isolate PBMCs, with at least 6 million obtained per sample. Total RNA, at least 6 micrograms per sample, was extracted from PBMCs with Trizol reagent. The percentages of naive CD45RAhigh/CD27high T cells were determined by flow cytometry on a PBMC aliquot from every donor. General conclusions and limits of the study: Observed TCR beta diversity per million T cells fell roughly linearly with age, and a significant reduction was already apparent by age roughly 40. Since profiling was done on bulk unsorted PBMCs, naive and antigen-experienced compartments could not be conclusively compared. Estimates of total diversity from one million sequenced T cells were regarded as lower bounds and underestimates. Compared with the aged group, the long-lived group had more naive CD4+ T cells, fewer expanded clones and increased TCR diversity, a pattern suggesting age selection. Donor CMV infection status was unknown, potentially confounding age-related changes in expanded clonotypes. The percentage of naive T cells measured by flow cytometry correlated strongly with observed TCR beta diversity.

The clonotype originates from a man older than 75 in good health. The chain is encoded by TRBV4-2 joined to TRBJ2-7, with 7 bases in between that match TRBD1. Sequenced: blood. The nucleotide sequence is TGTGCCAGCAGCCAAAACAGGGGCGGCTACGAGCAGTACTTC. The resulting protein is CASSQNRGGYEQYF.